This is a list of T cell receptor beta chains from one sample in a study of T cell responses to AZD1222 COVID-19 vaccine. TCRdb's copy holds only in-frame clones and misses some; the assay was immunoSEQ multiplex PCR. The repertoire holds approximately 170,000 clones, with about 83% as singletons. The sample was peripheral blood, taken 28 days after the second AZD1222 dose. These receptor sequences come from an adult who received the AZD1222 COVID-19 vaccine. The CDR3 runs from the conserved cysteine through the conserved F or W. Fields, in order: D gene, J gene, V gene, clone size, CDR3 DNA, CDR3 protein. A D gene is named only where the DNA matches it firmly. Rows may omit the clone size; those that give it use once, few, many or a size class.

>TRBD1|TRBJ1-1|TRBV5-4|NA
TGTGCCAGCAGTTTAACCGGACAGGGGGGAGTGCGGTACACTGAAGCTTTCTTT
CASSLTGQGGVRYTEAFF
>NA|TRBJ2-5|TRBV5-8|NA
TGTGCCGGTCCGGGGACCCAGTACTTC
CAGPGTQYF
>TRBD2|TRBJ2-1|TRBV27|NA
TGTGCCAGCAGTCCCCAGGGTCTAGCGGGGTACAATGAGCAGTTCTTC
CASSPQGLAGYNEQFF
>NA|TRBJ2-7|TRBV6-1|NA
TGTGCCAGCAGTGAAGGGTCTTTTTACGAGCAGTACTTC
CASSEGSFYEQYF
>NA|TRBJ2-6|TRBV5-1|NA
TGCGCCAGCAGCTTGGAACGGGGGTCTGGGGCCAACGTCCTGACTTTC
CASSLERGSGANVLTF
>NA|TRBJ1-6|TRBV6-5|few
TGTGCCAGCAGGCGACTTGCAGGGGCAGGATCACCCCTCCACTTT
CASRRLAGAGSPLHF
>TRBD2|TRBJ2-7|TRBV19|NA
TGTGCCAGTAGTATGCTTCTAGCGGGCCTTATCGGGCAGTACTTC
CASSMLLAGLIGQYF
>TRBD2|TRBJ2-7|TRBV7-8|NA
TGTGCCAGCAGTTCCCGTCCTAGCGGGGGGTCCCTGTACGAGCAGTACTTC
CASSSRPSGGSLYEQYF
>NA|TRBJ1-4|TRBV19|NA
TGTGCCAGTAGTATAACGGGCTTCGATGAAAAACTGTTTTTT
CASSITGFDEKLFF
>TRBD2|TRBJ2-5|TRBV6-5|NA
TGTGCCAGCATCCGGACTAGCGGGGGGGGGACCCAGTACTTC
CASIRTSGGGTQYF
>NA|TRBJ1-2|TRBV5-8|NA
TGTGCCAGCAGCTCGGACGGCCCCCTCTATGGCTACACCTTC
CASSSDGPLYGYTF
>TRBD1|TRBJ1-2|TRBV24-1|NA
TGTGCCACCAGTTTGACAGGGCTTGGCTACACCTTC
CATSLTGLGYTF
>NA|TRBJ1-6|TRBV19|NA
TGTGCCAGTAGTATAAAGGGACCGAACCTAGGATCACCCCTCCACTTT
CASSIKGPNLGSPLHF
>NA|TRBJ2-7|TRBV3-1/TRBV3-2|NA
TGTGCCAGCAGCCAAGTACAGGGTTTCGAGCAGTACTTC
CASSQVQGFEQYF
>NA|TRBJ2-7|TRBV10-1|NA
TGCGCCACCCCGTGGGGCCCCAAATACTACGAGCAGTACTTC
CATPWGPKYYEQYF
>NA|TRBJ1-2|TRBV7-9|once
TGTGCCAGCAGCCCGAGCCCGCAGGGGTTTAATGGCTACACCTTC
CASSPSPQGFNGYTF
>TRBD1|TRBJ2-3|TRBV30|NA
TGTGCCTGGAACAGGGGATCCAGCACAGATACGCAGTATTTT
CAWNRGSSTDTQYF
>NA|TRBJ2-7|TRBV7-9|NA
TGTGCCAGCAGCTTAGAACAAGGTCCCTCCGGGGCGCTCTACGAGCAGTACTTC
CASSLEQGPSGALYEQYF
>TRBD2|TRBJ2-2|TRBV6-5|NA
TGTGCCAGCAGTCTACTAGCGGGGGGCGGGGAGCTGTTTTTT
CASSLLAGGGELFF
>NA|TRBJ1-4|TRBV5-8|NA
TGTGCCAGCAGCTTGGGTCCAGGGTCAAATGAAAAACTGTTTTTT
CASSLGPGSNEKLFF
>NA|TRBJ1-2|TRBV5-1|NA
TGCGCCAGCAGCTCGTACGACAGCGACAGGGGCTACACCTTC
CASSSYDSDRGYTF
>NA|TRBJ2-3|TRBV7-9|NA
TGTGCCAGCAGCTTACTGGGCACAGATACGCAGTATTTT
CASSLLGTDTQYF
>NA|TRBJ1-5|TRBV6-5|NA
TGTGCCAGCAGTCCCGGGGGACGCGGGATTCAGCCCCAGCATTTT
CASSPGGRGIQPQHF
>TRBD1|TRBJ1-4|TRBV4-1|NA
TGCGCCAGCAGCCAAGGACAGGGGGCGGGCTCTGAAAAACTGTTTTTT
CASSQGQGAGSEKLFF
>TRBD1|TRBJ2-5|TRBV4-3|NA
TGCGCCAGCAGCCTAGACAGGGGAAGCAAGGAGACCCAGTACTTC
CASSLDRGSKETQYF
>NA|TRBJ1-5|TRBV6-1|NA
TGTGCCAGCAGTGAAGTTGCAGCCTGGCAGCCCCAGCATTTT
CASSEVAAWQPQHF
>TRBD2|TRBJ2-3|TRBV6-5|NA
TGTGCCACCGACCCGGGGGGGGCAGATACGCAGTATTTT
CATDPGGADTQYF
>NA|TRBJ1-2|TRBV5-1|NA
TGCGCCAGCAGCTTGGACTCCCTTGGCTACACCTTC
CASSLDSLGYTF
>NA|TRBJ2-3|TRBV2|once
TGTGCCAGCAGCTTGGACGGCCAACTCACAGATACGCAGTATTTT
CASSLDGQLTDTQYF
>NA|TRBJ2-3|TRBV18|NA
TGTGCCAGCTCACCAACCAGCACAGATACGCAGTATTTT
CASSPTSTDTQYF
>NA|TRBJ1-1|TRBV9|NA
TGTGCCAGCAGCGTAATCGAGTACACTGAAGCTTTCTTT
CASSVIEYTEAFF
>NA|TRBJ2-3|TRBV9|NA
TGTGCCAGCAGGTTGGGGGGGCCGGGAGATACGCAGTATTTT
CASRLGGPGDTQYF
>NA|TRBJ2-7|TRBV7-9|NA
TGTGCCAGCAGTGAGGGGGGTGTCTCCTACGAGCAGTACTTC
CASSEGGVSYEQYF
>TRBD2|TRBJ2-3|TRBV3-1/TRBV3-2|NA
TGTGCCAGCAGCCGCAGCGGGGGGACAGATACGCAGTATTTT
CASSRSGGTDTQYF
>TRBD1|TRBJ2-1|TRBV12-5|NA
TGTGCTAGTGGTTTGGGACAGGGGGCCTCCGATGAGCAGTTCTTC
CASGLGQGASDEQFF
>NA|TRBJ2-2|TRBV18|NA
TGTGCCAGCTCACCATGGACTGCGAACACCGGGGAGCTGTTTTTT
CASSPWTANTGELFF
>TRBD1|TRBJ1-2|TRBV7-9|NA
TGTGCCAGCAGTCGCATCTTAGGGGGCTGGTCGCATTATGGCTACACCTTC
CASSRILGGWSHYGYTF
>NA|TRBJ2-3|TRBV18|NA
TGTGCCAGCTCACCACCGGGGGCAGATACGCAGTATTTT
CASSPPGADTQYF
>TRBD1|TRBJ2-7|TRBV10-2|NA
TGCGCCAGCAGCCTGGAGACAGGGGGCTTGTTCGAGCAGTACTTC
CASSLETGGLFEQYF
>TRBD1|TRBJ1-6|TRBV30|NA
TGTGCCTGGGGGGACAGGCCAAATTCACCCCTCCACTTT
CAWGDRPNSPLHF
>NA|TRBJ1-1|TRBV29-1|once
TGCAGCGTTGAAGGCCATCCTATGAGTGGCACTGAAGCTTTCTTT
CSVEGHPMSGTEAFF
>NA|TRBJ1-2|TRBV21-1|NA
TGTGCCAGCAGCACCACCAAGAACCGGGGAGGCTACACCTTC
CASSTTKNRGGYTF
>NA|TRBJ1-2|TRBV30|NA
TGTGCCTCTAGACAGACCTCTCACCTATACTATGGCTACACCTTC
CASRQTSHLYYGYTF
>TRBD2|TRBJ2-5|TRBV7-2|NA
TGTGCCAGCAGCGGAGGGCTAGCGGGGGGGCAAGAGACCCAGTACTTC
CASSGGLAGGQETQYF